This T cell receptor beta chain was captured by sequencing in a study of blood T cell repertoires in COVID-19. Study background: Material from acute and convalescent COVID-19 was sourced from the United States, Italy and Spain. The cDNA or gDNA used as material had been derived from T cells, B-cell-depleted T cells, or PBMCs.

Only in-frame clones appear in the TCRdb table, and some are missing; sequencing was by immunoSEQ multiplex PCR. In the table there are 25,000 to 30,000 clones, about 85% of which are singletons. Germline values: CDR1 WNHNN, CDR2 SYGVQD (reference sequence). The CDR3 covers 13 residues. With 7 bases removed from V and 2 bases from J, the gap between germline ends came to 11 bases. This clone came up once. The sample consisted of peripheral blood. The receptor comes from a human donor in a cohort sampled during active COVID-19. V gene TRBV10-1 combines with J gene TRBJ1-1; no reliable D call. CDR3 coding DNA: TGCGCCAGCATTTTTCAGGCCAACACTGAAGCTTTCTTT. It encodes CASIFQANTEAFF.